This TCR beta chain was retrieved from a study of cytomegalovirus exposure and HLA in healthy donors. Study context: In a previous analysis, around 120 million unique TCR beta sequences were found from roughly 200 million T cells.

Details on this clone: Antigen unknown.

Germline V CDR1 and CDR2: SGHAT, FQNNGV. This CDR3 has 15 residues. The V and J ends lost 5 bases and 4 bases, in that order; junction bases with no gene match: 5. Study findings and constraints: CMV serostatus alone was available as immune exposure information. Overall, some 160 TCR beta chains were annotated as cytomegalovirus-associated.

Use of 60 Vbeta and 13 Jbeta primers characterized the PCR. Some clones are missing from TCRdb's copy, which holds only in-frame ones; the method was immunoSEQ multiplex PCR. Among around 140,000 clones listed, around 73% were seen once. Sequencing input: PBMCs. This chain joins TRBV11-2 and TRBJ2-7, with TRBD2 identical over 13 bases. This TCR derives from a female donor in good health and CMV-seronegative. CDR3 sequence reads: CASSPTSGRGYEQYF. The CDR3 DNA sequence: TGTGCCAGCAGCCCTACTAGCGGGAGGGGGTACGAGCAGTACTTC.